This record covers a single TCR beta chain. This clone was detected once. Its specific antigen is unknown. It has no much larger one-base neighbor in the sample; base qualities were not kept. TCR CDR3 regions were amplified from genomic DNA by multiplex PCR using the deep immunoSEQ assay. Extracted genomic DNA from each cell subset was distributed evenly across all wells of several immunoSEQ 96-well plates, and each plate was treated as a replicate. For sorted subsets, about 210 ng of genomic DNA, equivalent to around 29,000 T cell genomes, went into each replicate PCR. Purified libraries were quantified with a Qubit 3.0 fluorometer, sized on a Bioanalyzer 2100, and re-quantified with the KAPA Library Quantification kit. Each immunoSEQ 96-well plate was sequenced on its own single-read 150-cycle Illumina NextSeq 550 flow cell. Regarding the original processing steps: The immunoSEQ output contained only junctional sequences without quality scores, so filtering could not match that applied to full-length reads. Sequences were annotated with PyIR, a Python wrapper for IgBLAST v1.9, using IMGT germline references to assign V/J genes and CDR3. Reads were removed for weak V/J assignments (E-value above 1e-6), missing CDR3, stop codons, out-of-frame junctions, or ambiguous translated residues. A V3J clonotype was defined by an identical inferred V gene, J gene, and CDR3 amino acid sequence. Percentage overlap between repertoires was calculated by dividing the number of shared unique clonotypes by the size of the smaller repertoire. Three approaches were used to assess repertoire richness: RTK rarefaction, the Chao1 estimator, and Recon v2.1 estimates of unobserved clonotypes. For all TCRbeta clonotypes obtained by the gDNA method from a few donors, generation probabilities were computed with OLGA. TCRdb holds this immuneACCESS table with in-frame rearrangements only. Some clones are missing; in checked studies, unresolved V genes explain under half, and the rest has no known cause. The V and J calls and the clone size are those of that table, but D and trimming were determined from the DNA. This sample comprises 1,400,000 or so clones, 97% to 99% of them detected only once. The ten largest clonotypes hold under 0.45% of the sample.

The sample comes from a study of shared clonotypes between healthy human individuals (dated by TCRdb to about 2020). About the study as a whole: A couple of women and three men aged 18 to 49 years were included in the cohort. Blood TCR repertoires of roughly five healthy adults were deeply sequenced to estimate repertoire size and the extent of clonotype sharing between individuals. For each donor, CD4 naive and CD4 memory were each given three plates, CD8 naive was given two plates, and CD8 memory was given one plate. Per donor, leukapheresis produced somewhere between about 0.9 and 9 billion PBMCs. Different laboratories and diverse techniques were used to prepare libraries and sequence TCR repertoires, to increase sequencing depth and limit assay-specific biases.

The donors were healthy, HIV-negative adults with no recently reported acute infections or vaccinations. All donors were Caucasian adults living in Nashville, Tennessee, USA. CD4+ T cells were enriched by magnetic negative selection; naive cells were then positively selected on CD45RA, and the negative fraction formed the memory subset. Blood was obtained by leukapheresis, after which PBMCs were separated by Ficoll-Histopaque density gradient centrifugation and cryopreserved in liquid nitrogen vapor phase. Analytical flow cytometry was used to check the purity and quantity of every magnetically sorted T cell population. Genomic DNA was isolated from each sorted fraction and quantified by UV absorbance on a Nanodrop 2000c. The investigation overall reported the following: Across four donors, about 4.5% of naive CD4, approximately 4% of naive CD8, roughly 2.2% of memory CD4, and roughly 0.4% of memory CD8 clonotypes were shared. Compared with non-shared clonotypes, the clonotypes found in all four sorted-subset donors had higher generation probabilities. Pairwise subsampling indicated that sequencing depth was expected to affect the degree of clonotype sharing among donors. Because the study included a small number of donors, the genetic and exposure-history diversity represented was limited. Even with the large sequencing depth, rarefaction of the sorted-subset datasets indicated that sequencing was incomplete. Estimated clonotype richness was generally larger for naive than for memory subsets. Sampling was restricted to blood, and TCR repertoires in tissues likely differ from the TCR repertoires found in blood.

The sequencing sample was made of naive CD4+ T cells sorted from blood. Read against the paper, the sample's cell subset or site label means: CD45RA+ positively selected. The receptor comes from a man aged 25 to 40 in good health.

The CDR3 here reads CASSFPGTGGHEQYF. The DNA sequence follows: TGTGCCAGCAGCTTCCCCGGGACAGGGGGACACGAGCAGTACTTC. The receptor chain draws on TRBV5-6 and TRBJ2-7; 11 of the junction bases match TRBD1. V is cut back by 2 bases and J by 5 bases, with 6 bases in the junction unmatched. The germline V gene encodes CDR1 SGHDT and CDR2 YYEEEE. The CDR3, from cysteine to phenylalanine, totals 15 residues. Of all the DNA, just the CDR3 is kept, 45 bases in frame from base 1.